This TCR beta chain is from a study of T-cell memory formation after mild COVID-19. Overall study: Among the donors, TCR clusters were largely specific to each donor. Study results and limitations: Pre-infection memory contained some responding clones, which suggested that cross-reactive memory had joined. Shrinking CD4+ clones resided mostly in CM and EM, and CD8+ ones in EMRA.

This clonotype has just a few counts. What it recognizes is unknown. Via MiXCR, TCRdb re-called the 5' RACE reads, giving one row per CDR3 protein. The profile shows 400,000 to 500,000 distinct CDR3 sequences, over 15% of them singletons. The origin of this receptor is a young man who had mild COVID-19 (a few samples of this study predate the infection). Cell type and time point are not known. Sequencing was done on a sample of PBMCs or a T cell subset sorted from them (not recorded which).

The CDR3 DNA sequence: TGTGCCAGCAGTCGTACCCCGGGACTAGGCCAGGAGACCCAGTACTTC. Its translation: CASSRTPGLGQETQYF. The gene calls are TRBV6-5 and TRBJ2-5, with 8 bases lining up with TRBD2. The germline gives CDR1 MNHEY, CDR2 SVGAGI. CDR3 length: 16 residues. V shed 5 bases, J shed 5 bases, and the junction held 13 bases outside the gene matches.